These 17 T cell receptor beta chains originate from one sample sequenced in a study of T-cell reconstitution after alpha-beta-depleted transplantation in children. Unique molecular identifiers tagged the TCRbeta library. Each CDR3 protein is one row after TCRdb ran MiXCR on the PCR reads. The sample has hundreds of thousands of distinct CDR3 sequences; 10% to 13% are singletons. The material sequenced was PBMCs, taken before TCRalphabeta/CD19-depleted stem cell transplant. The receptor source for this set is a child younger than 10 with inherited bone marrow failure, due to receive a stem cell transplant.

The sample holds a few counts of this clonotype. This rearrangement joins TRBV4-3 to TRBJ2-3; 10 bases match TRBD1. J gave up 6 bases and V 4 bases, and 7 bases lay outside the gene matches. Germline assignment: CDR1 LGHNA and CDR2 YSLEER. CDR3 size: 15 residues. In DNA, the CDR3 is TGCGCCAGCAGCCGAGGGACAGGGGTAACTGATACGCAGTATTTT. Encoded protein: CASSRGTGVTDTQYF.

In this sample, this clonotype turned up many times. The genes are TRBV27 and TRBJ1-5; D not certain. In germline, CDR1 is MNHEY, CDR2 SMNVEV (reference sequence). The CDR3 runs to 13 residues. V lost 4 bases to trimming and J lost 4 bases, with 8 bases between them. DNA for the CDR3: TGTGCCAGCAGTTCAGGCTATAATCAGCCCCAGCATTTT. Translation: CASSSGYNQPQHF.

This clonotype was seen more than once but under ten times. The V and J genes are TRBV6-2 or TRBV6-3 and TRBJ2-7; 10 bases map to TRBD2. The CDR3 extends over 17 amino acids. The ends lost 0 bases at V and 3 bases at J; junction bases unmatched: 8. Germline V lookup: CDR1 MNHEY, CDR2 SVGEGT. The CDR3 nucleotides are TGTGCCAGCAGTTACTCTGGACTAGCGGAGGACGGCTACGAGCAGTACTTC. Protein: CASSYSGLAEDGYEQYF.

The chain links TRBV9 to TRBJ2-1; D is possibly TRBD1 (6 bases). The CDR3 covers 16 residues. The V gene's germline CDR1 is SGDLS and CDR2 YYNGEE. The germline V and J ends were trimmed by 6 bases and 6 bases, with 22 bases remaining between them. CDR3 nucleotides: TGTGCCAGCACCAGGTCCCGGGACACCATTATCAATGAGCAGTTCTTC. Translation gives CASTRSRDTIINEQFF.

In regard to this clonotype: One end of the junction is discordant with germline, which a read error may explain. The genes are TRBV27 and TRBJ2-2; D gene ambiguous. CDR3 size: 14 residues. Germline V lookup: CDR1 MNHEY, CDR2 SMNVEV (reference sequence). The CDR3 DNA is TGTCCCAGCAGAGCCCGGCTGGACACCGGGGAGCTGTTTTTT. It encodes CPSRARLDTGELFF.

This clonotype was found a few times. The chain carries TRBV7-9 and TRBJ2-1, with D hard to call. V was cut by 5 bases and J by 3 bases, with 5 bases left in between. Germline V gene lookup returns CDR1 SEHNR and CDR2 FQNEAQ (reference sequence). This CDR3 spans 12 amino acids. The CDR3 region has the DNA TGTGCCAGCAGCAAGCTCTACAATGAGCAGTTCTTC. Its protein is CASSKLYNEQFF.

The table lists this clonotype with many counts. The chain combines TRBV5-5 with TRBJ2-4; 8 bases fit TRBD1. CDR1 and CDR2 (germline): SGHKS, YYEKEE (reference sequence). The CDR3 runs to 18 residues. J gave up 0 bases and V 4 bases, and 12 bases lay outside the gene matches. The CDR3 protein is CASSLRMGTGLAKNIQYF. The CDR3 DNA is TGTGCCAGCAGCCTGAGGATGGGGACAGGTTTAGCCAAAAACATTCAGTACTTC.

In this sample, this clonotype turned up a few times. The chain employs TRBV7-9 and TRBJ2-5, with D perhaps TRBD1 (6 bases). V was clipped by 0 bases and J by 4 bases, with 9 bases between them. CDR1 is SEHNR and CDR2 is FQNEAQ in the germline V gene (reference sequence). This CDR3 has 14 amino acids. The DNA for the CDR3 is TGTGCCAGCAGCTTAGCGGGGGCAGCAGAGACCCAGTACTTC. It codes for CASSLAGAAETQYF.

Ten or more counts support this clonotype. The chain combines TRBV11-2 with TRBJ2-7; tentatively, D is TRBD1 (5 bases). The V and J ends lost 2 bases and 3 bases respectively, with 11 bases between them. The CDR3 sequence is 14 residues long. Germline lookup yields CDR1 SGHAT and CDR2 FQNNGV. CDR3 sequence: CASSLIGAGYEQYF. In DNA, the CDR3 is TGTGCCAGCAGCTTAATAGGGGCTGGCTACGAGCAGTACTTC.

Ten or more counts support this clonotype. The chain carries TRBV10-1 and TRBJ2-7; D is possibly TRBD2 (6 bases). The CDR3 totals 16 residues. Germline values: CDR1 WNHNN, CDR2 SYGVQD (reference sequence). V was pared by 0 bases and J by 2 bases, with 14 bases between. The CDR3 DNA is TGCGCCAGCAGTGAGTCGGGCGGGACGACCCCCTACGAGCAGTACTTC. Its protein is CASSESGGTTPYEQYF.

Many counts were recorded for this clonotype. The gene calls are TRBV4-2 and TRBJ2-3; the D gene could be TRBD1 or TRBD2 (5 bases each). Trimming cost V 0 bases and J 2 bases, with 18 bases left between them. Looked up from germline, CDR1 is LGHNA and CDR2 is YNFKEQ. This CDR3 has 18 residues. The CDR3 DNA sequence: TGTGCCAGCAGCCAAGAATCCCCCGGGACGGGGTCCACAGATACGCAGTATTTT. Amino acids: CASSQESPGTGSTDTQYF.

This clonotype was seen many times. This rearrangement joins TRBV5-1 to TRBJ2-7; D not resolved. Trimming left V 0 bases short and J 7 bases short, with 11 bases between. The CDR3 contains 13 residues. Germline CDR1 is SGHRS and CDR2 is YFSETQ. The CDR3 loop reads CASSLGPAEEQYF. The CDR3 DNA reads TGCGCCAGCAGCTTGGGGCCGGCCGAGGAGCAGTACTTC. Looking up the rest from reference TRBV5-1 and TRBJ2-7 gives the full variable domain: KAGVTQTPRYLIKTRGQQVTLSCSPISGHRSVSWYQQTPGQGLQFLFEYFSETQRNKGNFPGRFSGRQFSNSRSEMNVSTLELGDSALYLCASSLGPAEEQYFGPGTRLTVT.

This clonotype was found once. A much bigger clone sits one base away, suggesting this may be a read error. The CDR3 DNA sequence: TGCAGCGTGACAGGACTAGCGGTAGGCCATGAGCAGTTCTTC. The encoded protein is CSVTGLAVGHEQFF. The V gene is TRBV29-1, the J gene TRBJ2-1; 10 bases match TRBD2. With V trimmed by 6 bases and J by 8 bases, 10 bases remained unmatched. This CDR3 has 14 residues. The germline V gene has CDR1 SQVTM and CDR2 ANQGSEA.

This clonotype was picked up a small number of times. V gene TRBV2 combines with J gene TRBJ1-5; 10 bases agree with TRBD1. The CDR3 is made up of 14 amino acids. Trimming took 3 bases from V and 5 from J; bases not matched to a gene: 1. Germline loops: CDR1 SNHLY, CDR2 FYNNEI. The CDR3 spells CASSDGQGDQPQHF. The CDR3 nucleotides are TGTGCCAGCAGTGACGGACAGGGGGATCAGCCCCAGCATTTT.

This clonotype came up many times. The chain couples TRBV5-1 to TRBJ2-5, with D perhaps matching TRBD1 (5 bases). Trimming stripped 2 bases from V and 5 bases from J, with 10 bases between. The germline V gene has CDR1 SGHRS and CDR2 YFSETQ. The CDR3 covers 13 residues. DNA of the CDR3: TGCGCCAGCAGCTTACAGGTTGGGGAGACCCAGTACTTC. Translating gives CASSLQVGETQYF. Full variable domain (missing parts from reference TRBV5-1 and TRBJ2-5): KAGVTQTPRYLIKTRGQQVTLSCSPISGHRSVSWYQQTPGQGLQFLFEYFSETQRNKGNFPGRFSGRQFSNSRSEMNVSTLELGDSALYLCASSLQVGETQYFGPGTRLLVL.

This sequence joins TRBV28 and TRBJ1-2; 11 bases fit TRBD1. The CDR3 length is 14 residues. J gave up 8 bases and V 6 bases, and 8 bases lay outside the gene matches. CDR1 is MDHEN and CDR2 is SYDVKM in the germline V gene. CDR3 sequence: CASSPGQGGGGYTF. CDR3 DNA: TGTGCCAGCAGCCCGGGACAGGGGGGGGGAGGCTACACCTTC.

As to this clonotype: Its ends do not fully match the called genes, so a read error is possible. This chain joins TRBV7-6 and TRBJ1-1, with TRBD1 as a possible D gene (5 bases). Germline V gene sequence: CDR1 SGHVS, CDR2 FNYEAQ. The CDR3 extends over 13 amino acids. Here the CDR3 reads CASSPHPRAEAFF. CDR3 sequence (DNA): TGTGCTAGCAGCCCCCACCCCAGGGCTGAAGCTTTCTTT. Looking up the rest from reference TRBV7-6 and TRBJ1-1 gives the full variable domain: GAGVSQSPRYKVTKRGQDVALRCDPISGHVSLYWYRQALGQGPEFLTYFNYEAQQDKSGLPNDRFSAERPEGSISTLTIQRTEQRDSAMYRCASSPHPRAEAFFGQGTRLTVV.